Below, one TCR beta chain is given with its context. Donors were nominally healthy when sampled, though unrecorded immune exposures were likely. These data are taken from a study of cytomegalovirus exposure and HLA in healthy donors. PCR used 60 Vbeta primers and 13 Jbeta primers. Sequenced by immunoSEQ multiplex PCR; TCRdb stores in-frame clones only, minus some. The sample shows over 100,000 clones, over 60% of them seen only once. The CDR3 is made up of 19 amino acids. V shed 4 bases, J shed 0 bases, and the junction held 13 bases outside the gene matches. Germline CDR1 is SGHKS and CDR2 is YYEKEE (reference sequence).

The clonotype originates from a young man in good health and CMV-seronegative. Sequencing used PBMCs. The rearrangement joins TRBV5-5 to TRBJ1-5, with TRBD1 matching 10 bases. This CDR3 reads CASSNPTGGLIDSNQPQHF. CDR3 DNA: TGTGCCAGCAGCAACCCGACAGGGGGCCTTATAGATAGCAATCAGCCCCAGCATTTT.